The source of this T cell receptor beta chain is a study of brain T cells in children with intractable seizures. Study-wide results and limits: HCMV serostatus was not known, and viral specificity came from CDR3 similarity only. Pre- and post-surgery blood differed in depth, so pre-surgery absences may be undersampling.

TCRdb's table, derived via immunoSEQ multiplex PCR, lists solely in-frame clones and lacks some. The sample has roughly 120,000 clones, approximately 94% seen once; the top ten hold 3.5% to 4.5%. The sequenced cases were selected for having the highest brain T cell transcript signatures. Before surgery, patients took at least one anti-epileptic drug. Points on this clone: Its specificity is not known.

Germline CDR1 is LGHNA and CDR2 is YSLEER. The CDR3 covers 19 residues. With V trimmed by 3 bases and J by 0 bases, 13 bases remained unmatched. The material was peripheral blood, obtained at surgery. The sequence came from a boy in the first two years of life with hemimegalencephaly and intractable seizures. This sequence joins TRBV4-3 and TRBJ1-1, with TRBD1 matching 10 bases. The CDR3 protein is CASSQRVLTGGDMNTEAFF. The CDR3 DNA reads TGCGCCAGCAGCCAGAGAGTTTTGACAGGGGGCGACATGAACACTGAAGCTTTCTTT.